This T cell receptor (beta chain) was profiled in a study of beta chain features in type 1 diabetes. Note on this clone: The antigen remains unidentified.

CDR1 is SQVTM, CDR2 ANQGSEA, per germline. The CDR3 runs to 14 residues. The J segment lost 4 bases and the V segment lost 3 bases, leaving 5 bases of the junction unmatched. Study observations and caveats: Patients with Type 1 diabetes showed moderately but significantly shorter TCRB CDR3s in all four CD4+ subsets.

Expressed TCRB transcripts were sequenced, since all the RNA that had been isolated was reverse transcribed. Assay: immunoSEQ multiplex PCR; the TCRdb copy retains only in-frame clones and omits some. The sample has over 150,000 clones; 7% to 9% are singletons. Post-sort purity exceeded 95% for all sorted populations. The specimen was central memory CD4+ T cells from blood. This chain joins TRBV29-1 and TRBJ2-1, with TRBD2 identical over 8 bases. This TCR was recovered from a man aged 18 to 30 with type 1 diabetes. CDR3 protein: CSVEETSGYNEQFF. The CDR3 nucleotides are TGCAGCGTTGAGGAAACTAGCGGTTACAATGAGCAGTTCTTC.